This record looks at one T cell receptor beta chain sequence and its context. Antigen specificity is unknown. Trimming shortened V by 5 bases and J by 4 bases, and 7 bases separated the two germline ends. The length of the CDR3 is 12 residues. Timing groups of about 4 and about 12 weeks for second doses were pooled. This sample was taken from a study of T cell responses to AZD1222 COVID-19 vaccine. Study conclusions and caveats: Of the AZD1222 recipients, only 5 to 7 were seropositive at baseline.

Here immunoSEQ multiplex PCR was the method, and the copy in TCRdb shows in-frame clones only, minus some. The top ten hold more than 9% of the sample, which has 80,000 or so clones, roughly 88% seen once. The source was peripheral blood, collected 28 days after the second AZD1222 dose. This sequence originates from an adult who received the AZD1222 COVID-19 vaccine. This chain links TRBV12-3 or TRBV12-4 with TRBJ2-3; D unclear. The CDR3 sequence is CASSNNPDTQYF. The DNA of the CDR3 is TGTGCCAGCAGTAATAACCCAGATACGCAGTATTTT.